A single T cell receptor (beta chain) is shown here with its context. The entry originates in a study of blood T cell repertoires in COVID-19. Study information: Samples taken during acute and convalescent COVID-19 were collected in the United States, Italy and Spain. Sample material is recorded as cDNA or gDNA derived from T cells, B-cell-depleted T cells, or PBMCs.

Participants, 18 to 89 years old, spanned 25 or so US areas. Under the authors' procedure: It was from reference gene primer amplification that nucleated cell counts were estimated. Clones were read by immunoSEQ multiplex PCR, and TCRdb kept only the in-frame ones, dropping some. V and J calls and clone size are copied from that table; D and trimming were computed from the DNA. Seen here are 270,000 or so clones, 85% to 95% observed once, and the top ten hold 2.5% to 3%. The CDR3 totals 14 residues. V was trimmed by 0 bases and J by 8 bases, leaving 11 bases between them. CDR1 is SNHLY, CDR2 FYNNEI, per germline.

The receptor's source is a man aged 40-49 years who had been exposed to COVID-19. What was sequenced was PBMCs or T cells enriched from blood (not recorded which). The chain carries TRBV2 and TRBJ2-1, with D maybe TRBD2 (6 bases). The CDR3 loop is CASSEAGRLDEQFF. As DNA, the CDR3 is TGTGCCAGCAGTGAAGCGGGGAGGCTGGATGAGCAGTTCTTC.